This TCR beta chain was identified in a study of shared clonotypes between healthy human individuals. The repertoire was sequenced with immunoSEQ multiplex PCR; TCRdb's copy has only in-frame clones and lacks some. The table includes millions of clones, approximately 95% detected once. V was shortened by 1 base and J by 3 bases, with 6 bases between the two germline ends. Germline assignment: CDR1 MNHNS and CDR2 SASEGT. The CDR3 runs 13 residues. Only CD45RO-negative cells positively selected for CCR7 counted as naive CD8 cells, so terminally differentiated effector memory CD45RA+ cells were excluded.

The chain couples TRBV6-1 to TRBJ1-2; D not certain. The TCR sequence derives from a young man in good health. The sequenced sample was naive CD8+ T cells sorted from blood. The CDR3 nucleotides are TGTGCCAGCAGTGAAGTAAGGGACTATGGCTACACCTTC. It encodes CASSEVRDYGYTF.